A single sample is the source of the 2 T cell receptor beta chains below, sequenced in a study of human T cells and chemical hapten exposure. TCRdb re-called the RACE reads through MiXCR, storing one row per CDR3 protein. The sample holds about 120,000 distinct CDR3 sequences, roughly an eighth seen once. Documented time point: patch test 1, 2 weeks after DPC sensitization. Sample treatment: therapeutic diphenylcyclopropenone sensitization with weekly scalp DPC. The material was whole blood, obtained in connection with sensitization to the hapten diphenylcyclopropenone (DPC). All receptors derive from a man between 18 and 35 years old with alopecia areata. Some clones in this sample may be carry-over from other donors' samples.

This rearrangement joins TRBV6-4 to TRBJ1-1; D not certain. Per the germline V gene, CDR1 is MRHNA and CDR2 is SNTAGT. V gave up 3 bases and J gave up 0 bases, with 5 bases separating them. The CDR3 is made up of 13 amino acids. This CDR3 reads CASSELMNTEAFF. CDR3 sequence (DNA): TGTGCCAGCAGTGAGCTCATGAACACTGAAGCTTTCTTT.

The CDR3, as DNA: TGCGCCAGCAGCCAAAGTGCAACAGGCAGAACTAACTATGGCTACACCTTC. Translating it yields CASSQSATGRTNYGYTF. The chain has TRBV4-3 and TRBJ1-2, with D tentatively TRBD1 (5 bases). The V gene lost 2 bases and the J gene lost 0 bases, with 16 bases spanning the gap. The germline CDR1 and CDR2 sequences are LGHNA and YSLEER. This CDR3 comprises 17 residues.